The 3 T cell receptor beta chains in this list originate from one sample, sequenced in a study of CD8 T cells in ankylosing spondylitis. TCRdb called the 5' RACE reads again in MiXCR, with one record for every CDR3 protein. The table lists 100,000 to 150,000 distinct CDR3 sequences, around 9.7% of them singletons. Sequencing was carried out using blood, either unsorted or a sorted T cell fraction (not recorded which). The origin of the receptors is a male donor with ankylosing spondylitis or in good health (not recorded which).

This clonotype appeared a few times. CDR3 DNA sequence: TGTGCCAGCAGCTTAGGGCGTCCGGGAGATGCCTACGAGCAGTACTTC. Protein sequence: CASSLGRPGDAYEQYF. The V call is TRBV11-1, the J call TRBJ2-7, with D possibly TRBD2 on 6 matching bases. The CDR3 sequence is 16 residues long. CDR1 and CDR2 (germline): SGHAT, FQDESV (reference sequence). Trimming removed 1 base at V and 2 bases at J, with 15 bases between.

This clonotype was picked up many times. The chain carries TRBV7-2 and TRBJ2-3; tentative D call: TRBD2 (6 bases). CDR1 and CDR2 (germline): SGHTA, FQGNSA. The germline V and J ends were trimmed by 5 bases and 4 bases, with 13 bases remaining between them. The CDR3 has 14 amino acids. DNA of the CDR3: TGTGCCAGCAGCCCAAACACGGGAGCAGATACGCAGTATTTT. Its protein product is CASSPNTGADTQYF.

In its sample, this clonotype was seen many times. The CDR3 nucleotides read TGCAGTGCTAGACCCGGTTTGGGGCTCACGGACACTGAAGCTTTCTTT. Translating it yields CSARPGLGLTDTEAFF. This sequence joins TRBV20-1 and TRBJ1-1, with a weak D call TRBD1 (5 bases). The CDR3 consists of 16 residues. Looked up from germline, CDR1 is DFQATT and CDR2 is SNEGSKA (reference sequence). Deletions cut 2 bases from V and 3 bases from J, with 19 bases between.